The 18 T cell receptor beta chains given below trace back to one sample, sequenced in a study of blood T cell repertoires in COVID-19 (dated by TCRdb to 2018 to 2020). The library was prepared using the immunoSEQ multiplex PCR assay. TCRdb retrieved this table from immuneACCESS and kept in-frame rearrangements only. Not all clones are present; in checked studies, unresolved V genes account for under half, and no reason is known for the remainder. The table for this sample lists around 250,000 clones; about 87% of them were counted only once. Jointly, the top ten make up 10% of the sample. Sequencing was carried out using peripheral blood. The receptors here all came from a woman in her seventies with COVID-19, enrolled during active disease.

V gene TRBV3-1 (or the pseudogene TRBV3-2) combines with J gene TRBJ2-5; D call uncertain. Germline CDR1 and CDR2: LGHDT and YNNKEL (reference sequence). This CDR3 is 13 amino acids long. V dropped 3 bases and J dropped 4 bases, with 9 bases sitting between them. The CDR3 nucleotides are TGTGCCAGCAGCCAGGTTGCGTTAGAGACCCAGTACTTC. Amino acid sequence: CASSQVALETQYF.

The J gene is TRBJ2-7, the V gene TRBV28; 7 nucleotides align to TRBD1. Germline V gene data show CDR1 as MDHEN and CDR2 as SYDVKM. V lost 0 bases, J lost 5 bases, and 4 bases stayed unmatched. The CDR3 runs 14 residues. CDR3 DNA sequence: TGTGCCAGCAGTTTATGGGACAGGTTCAACGAGCAGTACTTC. Protein sequence: CASSLWDRFNEQYF.

The chain is built from TRBV11-2 and TRBJ2-3, with D uncertain. The length of the CDR3 is 12 residues. Germline-derived CDR1 and CDR2 are SGHAT and FQNNGV. V shed 5 bases and J shed 0 bases, with 3 bases lying between them. The CDR3 DNA is TGTGCCAGCAGCCAAAGCACAGATACGCAGTATTTT. Protein product: CASSQSTDTQYF.

The rearrangement joins TRBV5-8 to TRBJ1-1; D might be TRBD1 (5 bases). Germline assignment: CDR1 SGHTS and CDR2 YDEGEE. V lost 2 bases and J lost 1, with 15 bases in between. The CDR3 length is 16 residues. The CDR3 here is CASSFWTPGSNTEAFF. CDR3 nucleotide sequence: TGTGCCAGCAGCTTTTGGACACCTGGGTCGAACACTGAAGCTTTCTTT.

The CDR3 DNA reads TGTGCCAGCAGCCCCTTAGCGGGATTTGAGACAGATACGCAGTATTTT. This encodes CASSPLAGFETDTQYF. V usage is TRBV5-4 and J usage is TRBJ2-3, with 8 bases fitting TRBD2. This CDR3 contains 16 residues. CDR1 is SGHNT, CDR2 YYREEE, per germline (reference sequence). V trimming: 4 bases; J trimming: 3 bases; junction bases outside the gene matches: 10.

The chain has TRBV11-1 and TRBJ2-5; the D gene is possibly TRBD1 (6 bases). This CDR3 is built from 15 residues. Trimming stripped 3 bases from V and 5 bases from J, with 16 bases between. The germline CDR1 and CDR2 sequences are SGHAT and FQDESV (reference sequence). CDR3 in DNA: TGTGCCAGCAGCTTCCAGGGGCCGCATGGGGAGACCCAGTACTTC. This gives the protein CASSFQGPHGETQYF.

The V call is TRBV6-5, the J call TRBJ2-7; D gene uncertain. The CDR3 is 15 residues long. Trimming stripped 0 bases from V and 3 bases from J, with 12 bases between. CDR1 is MNHEY, CDR2 SVGAGI, per germline. CDR3 DNA sequence: TGTGCCAGCAGTTACTCTCCACGGCAGGACTACGAGCAGTACTTC. Protein product: CASSYSPRQDYEQYF.

The chain combines TRBV5-1 with TRBJ2-3; 10 nucleotides match TRBD2. Germline V gene lookup returns CDR1 SGHRS and CDR2 YFSETQ. The CDR3 is made up of 18 amino acids. The V segment lost 5 bases and the J segment 0 bases; nucleotides outside the gene matches: 12. The CDR3 DNA reads as TGCGCCAGCAGGGCGGGCCAAAGGACTAGCGGAAGCACAGATACGCAGTATTTT. This encodes CASRAGQRTSGSTDTQYF.

The genes are TRBV5-4 and TRBJ2-5, with TRBD1 matching 7 bases. V dropped 4 bases and J dropped 7; count of bases not matched to a gene: 7. The CDR3 is 13 amino acids. Looked up from germline, CDR1 is SGHNT and CDR2 is YYREEE (reference sequence). The CDR3: CASSVTGVGTQYF. The CDR3 DNA sequence: TGTGCCAGCAGCGTCACAGGGGTGGGGACCCAGTACTTC.

V and J are TRBV5-5 and TRBJ2-5, with a possible D match to TRBD1 (6 bases). CDR1 and CDR2 from the germline V gene are SGHKS and YYEKEE (reference sequence). The length of the CDR3 is 16 residues. Trimming stripped 2 bases from V and 2 bases from J, with 16 bases between. CDR3 nucleotides: TGTGCCAGCAGCTTATTAATGGGGGCGGGTCAAGAGACCCAGTACTTC. This translates into CASSLLMGAGQETQYF.

The V gene is TRBV30, the J gene TRBJ1-5, with 8 bases identical to TRBD1. V shed 2 bases and J 6 bases; nucleotides not matched to a gene: 9. Germline assignment: CDR1 GTSNPN and CDR2 SVGIG (reference sequence). This CDR3 has 15 residues. The CDR3 here is CAWSPPPGGPQPQHF. CDR3 sequence (DNA): TGTGCCTGGAGTCCCCCTCCAGGGGGCCCTCAGCCCCAGCATTTT.

V gene TRBV6-5 combines with J gene TRBJ2-7; 9 positions agree with TRBD2. V lost 5 bases to trimming and J lost 4 bases; unmatched junction nucleotides: 9. This CDR3 is 15 amino acids long. CDR1 MNHEY and CDR2 SVGAGI come from the germline V gene. The CDR3 DNA follows: TGTGCCAGCAGTCCCTCCCCCCTAGCGGGGTACGAGCAGTACTTC. This sequence encodes CASSPSPLAGYEQYF.

This chain connects TRBV11-2 to TRBJ2-7; 10 bases map to TRBD1. The CDR3 covers 14 residues. In germline, CDR1 is SGHAT, CDR2 FQNNGV. V lost 2 bases and J lost 5; bases outside the gene matches: 3. The CDR3 nucleotides read TGTGCCAGCAGCTTACGGGACAGGGGCCACGAGCAGTACTTC. Protein: CASSLRDRGHEQYF.

The sample holds a few counts of this clone. CDR3 loop: CASSLFGGLNSPLHF. The CDR3 nucleotides read TGTGCCAGCAGCTTGTTTGGAGGGCTGAATTCACCCCTCCACTTT. This rearrangement joins TRBV7-9 to TRBJ1-6; D call uncertain. Per germline, CDR1 SEHNR and CDR2 FQNEAQ (reference sequence). The V end was cut by 3 bases, the J end by 7 bases, with 13 bases between. CDR3 length: 15 residues.

The chain has TRBV5-1 and TRBJ2-1; 8 nucleotides line up with TRBD2. CDR1 and CDR2 (germline): SGHRS, YFSETQ. This CDR3 comprises 13 residues. The J segment lost 6 bases and the V segment lost 4 bases, leaving 3 bases of the junction unmatched. This CDR3 reads CASSTGTSNEQFF. CDR3 in DNA: TGCGCCAGCAGCACCGGGACTAGCAATGAGCAGTTCTTC. Variable domain in full (rest from reference TRBV5-1 and TRBJ2-1): KAGVTQTPRYLIKTRGQQVTLSCSPISGHRSVSWYQQTPGQGLQFLFEYFSETQRNKGNFPGRFSGRQFSNSRSEMNVSTLELGDSALYLCASSTGTSNEQFFGPGTRLTVL.

The rearrangement uses TRBV5-1 and TRBJ1-2; TRBD1 aligns across 8 bases. Germline CDR1 and CDR2: SGHRS and YFSETQ. The CDR3 contains 14 residues. The V segment lost 0 bases and the J segment 3 bases; nucleotides outside the gene matches: 1. CDR3 in amino acids: CASSLATGDYGYTF. The CDR3 DNA sequence: TGCGCCAGCAGCTTGGCGACAGGGGACTATGGCTACACCTTC.

Regarding this clone: Other DNA sequences in this specimen translate into the identical CDR3. The rearrangement joins TRBV19 to TRBJ2-7; 10 bases map to TRBD2. Germline CDR1 is LNHDA and CDR2 is SQIVND (reference sequence). The CDR3 has 15 amino acids. Trimming removed 1 base from V and 2 bases from J; junction bases left unmatched: 2. In nucleotides, the CDR3 is TGTGCCAGTAGTATAGGGCTAGCGGGAGCCTACGAGCAGTACTTC. As protein: CASSIGLAGAYEQYF.

The CDR3 protein is CATSDPRSPQPQHF. In DNA, the CDR3 is TGTGCCACCAGTGACCCCCGGTCTCCACAGCCCCAGCATTTT. V gene TRBV24-1 combines with J gene TRBJ1-5; unclear D gene. Between the trimmed V and J ends, which lost 4 bases and 7 bases, there was a span of 13 bases. From germline, CDR1 is KGHDR and CDR2 SFDVKD. This CDR3 has 14 amino acids.